The source of this T cell receptor (beta chain) is a study of blood T cells in healthy people across ages. PCR was performed a second time for 7 to 11 cycles using a sample-barcoded 5' primer and a J-beta primer mix. Each cDNA was tagged by a template-switch adaptor containing 12 random nucleotides. MiXCR, applied by TCRdb to the 5' RACE reads, yields one record per CDR3 protein. The data hold 1.5 million to 2 million distinct CDR3 sequences, with around 40% observed a single time. With regard to this clonotype: Its antigen is not known.

The study's findings and limits: Changes seen in expanded clonotypes were possibly confounded by donor CMV status left unknown. Long-lived donors carried more naive CD4+ cells and greater diversity than aged donors.

Every sample had a minimum of 6.5 million PBMCs isolated. Sequenced input: blood. This sequence was found in a human donor in good health.

The CDR3 region is CASSDRQAAGYTF. DNA for the CDR3: TGTGCCAGCAGCGATCGACAGGCCGCTGGCTACACCTTC. V and J are TRBV9 and TRBJ1-2; TRBD1 might be the D (6 bases). Trimming took off 3 bases at V and 7 bases at J, with 13 bases between the two ends. Per the germline V gene, CDR1 is SGDLS and CDR2 is YYNGEE. This CDR3 region has 13 residues.